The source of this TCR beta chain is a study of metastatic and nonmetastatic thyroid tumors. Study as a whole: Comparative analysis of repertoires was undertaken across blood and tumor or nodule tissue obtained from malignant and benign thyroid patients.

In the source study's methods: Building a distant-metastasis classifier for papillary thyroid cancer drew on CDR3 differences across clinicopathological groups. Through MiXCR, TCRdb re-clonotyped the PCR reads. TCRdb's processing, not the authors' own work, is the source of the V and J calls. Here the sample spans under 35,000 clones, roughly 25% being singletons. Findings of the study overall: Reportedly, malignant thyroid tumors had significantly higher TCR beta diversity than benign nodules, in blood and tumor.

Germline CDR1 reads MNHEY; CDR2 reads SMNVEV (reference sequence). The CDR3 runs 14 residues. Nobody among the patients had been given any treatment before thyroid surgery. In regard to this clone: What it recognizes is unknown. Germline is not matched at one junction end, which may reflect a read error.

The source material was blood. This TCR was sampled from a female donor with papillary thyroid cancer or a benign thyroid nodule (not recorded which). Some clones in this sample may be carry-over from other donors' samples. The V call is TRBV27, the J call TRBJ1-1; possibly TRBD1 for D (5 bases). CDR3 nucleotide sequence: TGTGCCAGCAGTCTCAGACAGAAGAACAATGAAGCTTTCTTT. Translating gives CASSLRQKNNEAFF.